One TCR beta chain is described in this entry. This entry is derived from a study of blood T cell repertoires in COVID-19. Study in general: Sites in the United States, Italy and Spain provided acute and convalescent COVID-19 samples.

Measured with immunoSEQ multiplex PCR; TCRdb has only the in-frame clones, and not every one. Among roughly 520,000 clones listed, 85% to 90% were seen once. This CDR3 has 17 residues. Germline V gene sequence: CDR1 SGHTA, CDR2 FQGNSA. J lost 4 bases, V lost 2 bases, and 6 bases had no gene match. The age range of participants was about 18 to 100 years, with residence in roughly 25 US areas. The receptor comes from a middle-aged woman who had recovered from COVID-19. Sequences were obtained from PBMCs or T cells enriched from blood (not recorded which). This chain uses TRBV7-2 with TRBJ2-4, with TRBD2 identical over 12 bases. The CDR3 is CASSLSLAGGPKNIQYF. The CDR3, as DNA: TGTGCCAGCAGCTTAAGCCTAGCGGGAGGGCCAAAAAACATTCAGTACTTC. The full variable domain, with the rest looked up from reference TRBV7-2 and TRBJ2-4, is GAGVSQSPSNKVTEKGKDVELRCDPISGHTALYWYRQSLGQGLEFLIYFQGNSAPDKSGLPSDRFSAERTGGSVSTLTIQRTQQEDSAVYLCASSLSLAGGPKNIQYFGAGTRLSVL.